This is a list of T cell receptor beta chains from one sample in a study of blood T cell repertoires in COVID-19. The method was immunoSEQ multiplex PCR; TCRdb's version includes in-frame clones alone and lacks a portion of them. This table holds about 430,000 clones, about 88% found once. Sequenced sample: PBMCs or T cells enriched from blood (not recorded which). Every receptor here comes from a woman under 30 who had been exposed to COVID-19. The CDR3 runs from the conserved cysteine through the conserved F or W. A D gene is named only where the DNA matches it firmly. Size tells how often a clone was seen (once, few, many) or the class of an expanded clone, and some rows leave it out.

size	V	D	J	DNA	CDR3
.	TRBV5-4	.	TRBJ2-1	TGTGCCAGCAGCCCTGACAGGTCTAGCGGCAATTACAATGAGCAGTTCTTC	CASSPDRSSGNYNEQFF
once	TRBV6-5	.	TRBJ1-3	TGTGCCAGCACCCCAGCAGGCTCGGGAAACACCATATATTTT	CASTPAGSGNTIYF
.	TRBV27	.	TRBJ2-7	TGTGCCAGCAGTCCCGCCCCCAGGGCGTTCTACGAGCAGTACTTC	CASSPAPRAFYEQYF
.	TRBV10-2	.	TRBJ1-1	TGCGCCAGCAGTCCGGGTCCTGAAGCTTTCTTT	CASSPGPEAFF
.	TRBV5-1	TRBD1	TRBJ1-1	TGCGCCAGCAGTTTTACAGGGGAATTTAACACTGAAGCTTTCTTT	CASSFTGEFNTEAFF
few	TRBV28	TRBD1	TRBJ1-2	TGTGCCAGCAGTTCTCCGGGACAGAGCCCCTATGGCTACACCTTC	CASSSPGQSPYGYTF
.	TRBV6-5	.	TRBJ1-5	TGTGCCAGCAGTTACCCCCAGGGGAGCAATCAGCCCCAGCATTTT	CASSYPQGSNQPQHF
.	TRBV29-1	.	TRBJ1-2	TGCAGCGTTGGATCGGACACGATACATGGCTACACCTTC	CSVGSDTIHGYTF
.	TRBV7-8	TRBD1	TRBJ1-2	TGTGCCAGCAGCCCGACAGGGGTTGGCTACACCTTC	CASSPTGVGYTF
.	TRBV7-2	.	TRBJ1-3	TGTGCCAGCAGCACGAAACTTACAGGGTCCGGAAACACCATATATTTT	CASSTKLTGSGNTIYF
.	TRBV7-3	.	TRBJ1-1	TGTGCCAGCAGCTTAACTGCAGCTAGCAACGAAGCTTTCTTT	CASSLTAASNEAFF
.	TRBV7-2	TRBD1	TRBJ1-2	TGTGCCAGCAGCTCAACCTTTGGGACAGGCTATGGCTACACCTTC	CASSSTFGTGYGYTF
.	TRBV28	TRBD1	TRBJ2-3	TGTGCCAGCAGTTTGGCAGGGGGCGGAAGCACAGATACGCAGTATTTT	CASSLAGGGSTDTQYF
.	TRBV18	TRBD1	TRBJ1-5	TGTGCCAGCTCACTTGGGACAGGCCTCAATCAGCCCCAGCATTTT	CASSLGTGLNQPQHF
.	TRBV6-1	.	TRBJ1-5	TGTGCCAGCAGTGAAGCAGGGTGGGGAGGCAATCAGCCCCAGCATTTT	CASSEAGWGGNQPQHF
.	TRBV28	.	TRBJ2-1	TGTGCCAGCAGGAGAGACAGGCGAGCAAACAATGAGCAGTTCTTC	CASRRDRRANNEQFF
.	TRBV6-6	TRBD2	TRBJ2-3	TGTGCCAGCAGTTTGCTAGCGGGAGGCTCAGATACGCAGTATTTT	CASSLLAGGSDTQYF
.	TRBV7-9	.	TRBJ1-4	TGTGCCAGCAGCCAACAGGGACGGCGGTTCGATGAAAAACTGTTTTTT	CASSQQGRRFDEKLFF
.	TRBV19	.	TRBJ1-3	TGTGCCAGTAGTATAGTTCCGGGAATCTCTGGAAACACCATATATTTT	CASSIVPGISGNTIYF
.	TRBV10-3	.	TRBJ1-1	TGTGCCATCAGCGAGGCACAGGGTAATTCTGAAGCTTTCTTT	CAISEAQGNSEAFF
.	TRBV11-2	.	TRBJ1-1	TGTGCCAGCAGCTCAGTAACTTTTAGGGGGACAGAAGCTTTCTTT	CASSSVTFRGTEAFF
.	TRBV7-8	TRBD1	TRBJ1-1	TGTGCCAGCAGCCCTAGGACAGGAGAGAACACTGAAGCTTTCTTT	CASSPRTGENTEAFF
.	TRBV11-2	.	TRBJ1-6	TGTGCCAGCAGCTTAGACAGGAAATCGGCTTCCCTCCACTTT	CASSLDRKSASLHF
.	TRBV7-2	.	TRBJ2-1	TGTGCCAGCAGCTTAGTACGGACCAGCGGAGCCTCCTACAATGAGCAGTTCTTC	CASSLVRTSGASYNEQFF
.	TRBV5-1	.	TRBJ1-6	TGCGCCAGCAGCCTTACAGGGCTCGGTAATTCACCCCTCCACTTT	CASSLTGLGNSPLHF
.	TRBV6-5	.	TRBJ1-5	TGTGCCAGCAGGTCTTCTAATCAGCCCCAGCATTTT	CASRSSNQPQHF
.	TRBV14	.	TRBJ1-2	TGTGCCAGCAGCCAAGATCGGTTGCAGGACAGCGCCCCAAATGGGTATGGCTACACCTTC	CASSQDRLQDSAPNGYGYTF
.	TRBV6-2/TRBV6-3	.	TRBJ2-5	TGTGCCAGCAGTGGGGGACTTGTTCAAGAGACCCAGTACTTC	CASSGGLVQETQYF